The present entry profiles one T cell receptor (beta chain) with its context. It has no known antigen specificity. Base quality data are lacking; no much larger clone is found one base away. The collaborating institutions used their own protocols to collect whole blood in K2EDTA tubes. For TCRbeta analysis, collaborators shipped samples as frozen whole blood, isolated PBMCs, or DNA extracted from either of those sample types. TCRbeta CDR3 regions were amplified from genomic DNA by means of the immunoSEQ Assay, a bias-controlled multiplex PCR. In the paper's pipeline: Within the assay, amplification of reference gene primers was used to estimate how many nucleated cells each sample contained. Sequence reads were collapsed and filtered to measure the absolute abundance of every unique TCRbeta CDR3 rearrangement. For each sample, productive Simpson clonality was calculated by taking the square root of Simpson's diversity index across productive rearrangements. What TCRdb holds here is the immuneACCESS table cut down to in-frame rearrangements. Part of the clones is not present; checked against another copy, under half of the missing clones reflect an unresolved V gene, and the others are unexplained. That table is the source of V, J and clone size, and D and trimming were worked out from the DNA. The sample table holds 95,000 to 150,000 clones, of which about 85% were seen once. The ten largest clones capture 6.6% of the sample.

The sample is drawn from a study of blood T cell repertoires in COVID-19 (dated by TCRdb to 2018 to 2021). With regard to the full study: Collaborator samples came from the United States, Italy and Spain and covered acute and convalescent phases of COVID-19. The dataset comprised deeply sampled blood TCRbeta repertoires from subjects exposed to, actively infected with, or recovered from COVID-19. Where available, HLA class I and class II types were obtained from metadata supplied by the sample provider rather than from assay-based typing. The material from the prospective study consisted of cDNA or gDNA derived from T cells, B-cell-depleted T cells, or PBMCs. Samples were obtained from the ongoing ImmuneRACE study (first 160 participants) and from approximately 1,200 subjects provided by 6 global collaborators. Nearly every sample came with metadata listing a de-identified subject ID, COVID-19 status, age in years and sex. A freely available public database, intended as a resource for researchers studying the immune response to SARS-CoV-2, is where the repertoires were released.

Study-wide conclusions, independent of this receptor: Clinical and demographic metadata were provided uncurated, with the amount varying by source and participant.

Based on the germline V gene (reference sequence), the CDR1 and CDR2 sequences are SEHNR and FQNEAQ. Taken from cysteine to phenylalanine, the CDR3 has 14 residues. Here the CDR3 DNA is all that survives: 42 bases in frame from base 1. V is shortened by 2 bases, J by 5 bases, and the region joining them spans 10 bases. This clonotype was sampled from an elderly man with active or convalescent COVID-19. The chain links TRBV7-9 with TRBJ2-1, with TRBD1 as a weak D call on 6 bases. The specimen was peripheral blood. The CDR3: CASSLMGHNNEQFF. The DNA sequence is as follows: TGTGCCAGCAGCTTAATGGGACATAACAATGAGCAGTTCTTC.